This entry lists 14 T cell receptor beta chains sequenced from one sample in a study of T-cell reconstitution after alpha-beta-depleted transplantation in children. Construction of the TCRbeta library involved unique molecular identifiers. TCRdb itself ran the PCR reads through MiXCR, one entry per CDR3 protein. The table lists around 500,000 distinct CDR3 sequences, around 13% of them singletons. Material: PBMCs from the stem cell graft donor, obtained from the stem cell graft. The receptors shown here come from a human donor who donated a stem cell graft to a child with combined immunodeficiency.

The table lists this clonotype with a few counts. The rearrangement joins TRBV25-1 to TRBJ2-1; 12 bases are a match to TRBD2. CDR1 is MGHDK, CDR2 SYGVNS, per germline. This CDR3 comprises 15 residues. After removal of 8 bases from V and 5 bases from J, the junction contained 7 bases not matched to a gene. CDR3 coding DNA: TGTGCCAGCCGGAAAAGGACTAGCGGGAACAATGAGCAGTTCTTC. Translation: CASRKRTSGNNEQFF.

The table lists this clonotype with many counts. The rearrangement uses TRBV7-8 and TRBJ1-1; a weak D match, TRBD1 (5 bases). Trimming shortened V by 0 bases and J by 5 bases, and 13 bases separated the two germline ends. This CDR3 region has 15 residues. From germline, CDR1 is SGHVS and CDR2 FQNEAQ. The CDR3: CASSLARFTGTEAFF. The CDR3 bases are TGTGCCAGCAGCTTAGCGCGTTTTACAGGTACTGAAGCTTTCTTT.

This clonotype was seen only once. The rearrangement joins TRBV18 to TRBJ2-1, with 9 bases matching TRBD2. Germline CDR1 is KGHSH and CDR2 is LQKENI. CDR3 length: 17 amino acids. The V gene end was trimmed by 1 base and the J gene end by 4 bases; junction bases not matched to a gene: 8. The chain's CDR3 is CASSPLPGLAYYNEQFF. In DNA form, the CDR3 reads TGTGCCAGCTCACCACTTCCGGGACTAGCATATTACAATGAGCAGTTCTTC.

The table lists this clonotype with many counts. The gene calls are TRBV20-1 and TRBJ2-1; possible D gene TRBD1, 5 bases. Germline-derived CDR1 and CDR2 are DFQATT and SNEGSKA (reference sequence). This CDR3 spans 13 amino acids. The CDR3 DNA reads as TGCAGCTATCGACAGAGCTCCTACAATGAGCAGTTCTTC. This codes for CSYRQSSYNEQFF.

Only a few counts were recorded for this clonotype. This chain connects TRBV6-5 to TRBJ1-2; 9 bases fit TRBD1. The germline gives CDR1 MNHEY, CDR2 SVGAGI. This CDR3 contains 15 residues. The V and J ends lost 2 bases and 4 bases, in that order; junction bases with no gene match: 5. CDR3 sequence: CASSYTTGGTYGYTF. The CDR3 bases are TGTGCCAGCAGTTACACGACAGGGGGGACCTATGGCTACACCTTC.

This clonotype was observed a handful of times. J is TRBJ1-5 and V is TRBV12-3 or TRBV12-4; 8 bases are a match to TRBD1. The junction had 7 bases not matched to a gene; V was cut back by 4 bases and J by 11 bases. The CDR3 is made up of 13 amino acids. CDR3 protein: CASSSDRGLSQHF. The CDR3 bases are TGTGCCAGCAGTTCCGACAGGGGTTTGTCCCAGCATTTT.

This clonotype is a singleton in its sample. The chain carries TRBV30 and TRBJ2-4; a weak D match, TRBD1 (7 bases). There are 15 residues in the CDR3. Trimming took off 0 bases at V and 3 bases at J, with 12 bases between the two ends. In germline, CDR1 is GTSNPN, CDR2 SVGIG (reference sequence). CDR3 sequence (DNA): TGTGCCTGGAGTGTCGGCCAGGGGGGCAAAAACATTCAGTACTTC. Amino acids: CAWSVGQGGKNIQYF.

This clonotype showed up many times. J is TRBJ2-3 and V is TRBV6-1; 8 nucleotides agree with TRBD1. The CDR3 is made up of 17 amino acids. Germline V gene sequence: CDR1 MNHNS, CDR2 SASEGT. J gave up 5 bases and V 5 bases, and 15 bases lay outside the gene matches. In DNA form, the CDR3 reads TGTGCCAGCAGTACCCGGTCGGACAGGGTCTATGAAGATACGCAGTATTTT. Translation: CASSTRSDRVYEDTQYF.

V usage is TRBV10-3 and J usage is TRBJ2-3, with 9 bases lining up with TRBD2. After removal of 3 bases from V and 4 bases from J, the junction contained 5 bases not matched to a gene. This CDR3 is built from 15 residues. CDR1 is ENHRY and CDR2 is SYGVKD in the germline V gene. The CDR3 here is CAISDGSGGPDTQYF. The CDR3 nucleotides read TGTGCCATCAGTGATGGTAGCGGGGGCCCAGATACGCAGTATTTT.

A few counts support this clonotype. The chain combines TRBV9 with TRBJ2-5, with D tentatively TRBD1 or TRBD2 (5 bases each). The length of the CDR3 is 15 residues. Germline V gene sequence: CDR1 SGDLS, CDR2 YYNGEE. V dropped 1 base and J dropped 4 bases, with 14 bases sitting between them. CDR3 protein: CASSVSRGAGETQYF. In nucleotides, the CDR3 is TGTGCCAGCAGCGTAAGTAGGGGAGCAGGAGAGACCCAGTACTTC.

A few counts support this clonotype. The V gene is TRBV6-2 or TRBV6-3, the J gene TRBJ2-1, with D possibly TRBD2 on 6 matching bases. CDR3 length: 12 amino acids. The V end lost 4 bases, the J end lost 9 bases, and 10 bases lay between the germline ends. CDR1 is MNHEY and CDR2 is SVGEGT in the germline V gene. The CDR3 coding sequence is TGTGCCAGCAGTTGGCGGGGTGGTGAGCAGTTCTTC. The encoded protein is CASSWRGGEQFF.

There are a few counts of this clonotype. The chain couples TRBV29-1 to TRBJ2-1; D is undetermined. Trimming removed 1 base from V and 5 bases from J, with 18 bases in between. Germline loops: CDR1 SQVTM, CDR2 ANQGSEA. The CDR3 runs 16 residues. Written as DNA, the CDR3 is TGCAGCGTTGAAGGTCCGGGTACTTTAGGGCACAATGAGCAGTTCTTC. It codes for CSVEGPGTLGHNEQFF.

This clonotype was found many times. V usage is TRBV20-1 and J usage is TRBJ2-3; 8 bases are shared with TRBD1. Looked up from germline, CDR1 is DFQATT and CDR2 is SNEGSKA (reference sequence). The J segment lost 1 base and the V segment lost 5 bases, leaving 8 bases of the junction unmatched. The CDR3 is 15 amino acids. This CDR3 is CSAPDPGGRTDTQYF. Here the CDR3 DNA reads TGCAGTGCTCCAGACCCAGGGGGCCGCACAGATACGCAGTATTTT.

This sequence joins TRBV7-8 and TRBJ1-2; possible D gene TRBD1, 6 bases. Between the trimmed V and J ends, which lost 5 bases and 4 bases, there was a span of 11 bases. The CDR3 has 13 residues. The V gene's germline CDR1 is SGHVS and CDR2 FQNEAQ. This chain's CDR3 is CASSLRGAYGYTF. CDR3 in DNA: TGTGCCAGCAGCCTCCGGGGGGCCTATGGCTACACCTTC.